Below are 21 T cell receptor beta chains sequenced from a single sample in a study of shared clonotypes between healthy human individuals. Only in-frame clones appear in the TCRdb table, and some are missing; sequencing was by immunoSEQ multiplex PCR. The sample yields 850,000 to 1,200,000 clones, around 76% seen once. The sample comprised memory CD4+ T cells sorted from blood. Documented subset: CD45RA-negative fraction. The receptors stem from a man in his late teens or twenties in good health.

In this sample, this clone turned up once. The chain links TRBV5-1 to TRBJ1-3; 7 bases are shared with TRBD1. Germline loops: CDR1 SGHRS, CDR2 YFSETQ. V was clipped by 4 bases and J by 1 base; unmatched bases: 8. The CDR3 sequence is 16 residues long. CDR3 sequence (DNA): TGCGCCAGCAGCGTCAGGACAGGACAATCTGGAAACACCATATATTTT. Encoded protein: CASSVRTGQSGNTIYF.

In DNA, the CDR3 is TGCGCCAGCAGGAGATTAAGCGGAATCTCGGAGACCCAGTACTTC. Protein sequence: CASRRLSGISETQYF. This chain joins TRBV5-1 and TRBJ2-5; D perhaps matches TRBD2 (5 bases). The CDR3 is 15 residues long. Trimming removed 5 bases from V and 5 bases from J, with 19 bases in between. Germline V gene data show CDR1 as SGHRS and CDR2 as YFSETQ.

The chain recombines TRBV7-2 with TRBJ1-6; D remains unclear. V lost 5 bases to trimming and J lost 0 bases, with 17 bases between them. The CDR3 contains 18 residues. Germline V gives CDR1 SGHTA, CDR2 FQGNSA. Here the CDR3 DNA reads TGTGCCAGCAGCGCGCGGCCGGTCCTGAGCTCCTATAATTCACCCCTCCACTTT. Protein sequence: CASSARPVLSSYNSPLHF.

Details on this clone: Other DNA sequences in this specimen translate into the identical CDR3. V and J are TRBV10-3 and TRBJ2-1; D possibly matches TRBD1 or TRBD2 (5 bases each). V was trimmed by 0 bases and J by 8 bases, leaving 5 bases between them. CDR3 length: 12 amino acids. Germline V gene data show CDR1 as ENHRY and CDR2 as SYGVKD. The chain's CDR3 is CAISESGDEQFF. The CDR3 DNA reads as TGTGCCATCAGTGAGTCGGGGGATGAGCAGTTCTTC.

V is TRBV18 and J is TRBJ2-5; D is undetermined. This CDR3 has 16 amino acids. V shed 8 bases and J shed 5 bases, with 24 bases lying between them. Germline V gene lookup returns CDR1 KGHSH and CDR2 LQKENI. CDR3: CASQLKTKRTRETQYF. CDR3 in DNA: TGTGCCAGCCAATTAAAAACGAAGCGTACCCGGGAGACCCAGTACTTC.

The chain is built from TRBV2 and TRBJ2-5; D perhaps matches TRBD2 (7 bases). The germline CDR1 and CDR2 sequences are SNHLY and FYNNEI. This CDR3 region has 15 residues. Trimming pared 5 bases from V and 6 bases from J, leaving 19 bases between. CDR3 bases: TGTGCCAGCAGTCGCGAGGGGGGGGGCCGAAAGACCCAGTACTTC. Residues: CASSREGGGRKTQYF.

The chain carries TRBV7-9 and TRBJ2-2; TRBD2 agrees at 14 bases. The J segment lost 5 bases and the V segment lost 5 bases, leaving 7 bases of the junction unmatched. CDR1 and CDR2 (germline): SEHNR, FQNEAQ (reference sequence). The CDR3 has 17 residues. CDR3 bases: TGTGCCAGCAGCATCGGGACTAGCGGGAGTTTTACCGGGGAGCTGTTTTTT. Translation gives CASSIGTSGSFTGELFF.

The chain recombines TRBV9 with TRBJ2-2; D assignment may be TRBD1 or TRBD2 (5 bases each). CDR3 length: 16 residues. The germline CDR1 and CDR2 sequences are SGDLS and YYNGEE. V lost 0 bases to trimming and J lost 7 bases, with 16 bases between them. CDR3 in DNA: TGTGCCAGCAGCGTAGAGAGTCCGGGGCAGAGCGGGGAGCTGTTTTTT. Its protein is CASSVESPGQSGELFF.

CDR3 protein: CASTSGRMVTEAFF. CDR3 bases: TGTGCCAGCACCTCCGGCAGGATGGTAACTGAAGCTTTCTTT. The chain is built from TRBV6-6 and TRBJ1-1; D unresolved. V was trimmed by 7 bases and J by 5 bases, leaving 17 bases between them. Germline V gene lookup returns CDR1 MNHNY and CDR2 SVGAGI (reference sequence). The CDR3 is 14 residues long.

The gene calls are TRBV5-1 and TRBJ2-1; TRBD2 agrees at 8 bases. The junction had 7 bases not matched to a gene; V was cut back by 7 bases and J by 7 bases. The CDR3 covers 13 residues. Germline V lookup: CDR1 SGHRS, CDR2 YFSETQ. CDR3 bases: TGCGCCAGCTTCACGGGAGGGAGTAATGAGCAGTTCTTC. Translated: CASFTGGSNEQFF.

CDR3 in amino acids: CASSLDRGGTRYGYTF. CDR3 nucleotide sequence: TGTGCCAGCAGCTTAGATCGTGGGGGCACTCGATATGGCTACACCTTC. This rearrangement joins TRBV7-2 to TRBJ1-2; TRBD1 might be the D (6 bases). The length of the CDR3 is 16 residues. Germline-derived CDR1 and CDR2 are SGHTA and FQGNSA. V lost 1 base to trimming and J lost 5 bases, with 17 bases between them. The full variable domain, its missing parts supplied by reference TRBV7-2 and TRBJ1-2, is GAGVSQSPSNKVTEKGKDVELRCDPISGHTALYWYRQSLGQGLEFLIYFQGNSAPDKSGLPSDRFSAERTGGSVSTLTIQRTQQEDSAVYLCASSLDRGGTRYGYTFGSGTRLTVV.

This chain links TRBV19 with TRBJ2-5; 7 bases align to TRBD2. The germline V gene encodes CDR1 LNHDA and CDR2 SQIVND (reference sequence). V dropped 8 bases and J dropped 5; count of bases not matched to a gene: 8. This CDR3 spans 13 amino acids. CDR3 sequence (DNA): TGTGCCAGTGCGACCAACGGGAGGGAGACCCAGTACTTC. Protein: CASATNGRETQYF.

V and J are TRBV7-2 and TRBJ2-4; D is possibly TRBD1 (6 bases). The germline V gene has CDR1 SGHTA and CDR2 FQGNSA. This CDR3 has 19 residues. V was clipped by 4 bases and J by 3 bases, with 25 bases between them. CDR3 DNA: TGTGCCAGCAGCTCCTCAGGGACATCCCAGTCTCCATTCAAAAACATTCAGTACTTC. Translated: CASSSSGTSQSPFKNIQYF.

This clone was picked up a small number of times. V usage is TRBV5-1 and J usage is TRBJ2-5; the D call may be TRBD1 or TRBD2 (6 bases each). The CDR3 contains 13 residues. V lost 4 bases and J 4 bases, leaving 11 bases between the germline ends. Germline V gene lookup returns CDR1 SGHRS and CDR2 YFSETQ. This chain's CDR3 is CASSPEGGETQYF. In DNA, the CDR3 is TGCGCCAGCAGCCCGGAGGGGGGAGAGACCCAGTACTTC. The full variable domain, rest sourced from reference TRBV5-1 and TRBJ2-5, is KAGVTQTPRYLIKTRGQQVTLSCSPISGHRSVSWYQQTPGQGLQFLFEYFSETQRNKGNFPGRFSGRQFSNSRSEMNVSTLELGDSALYLCASSPEGGETQYFGPGTRLLVL.

The CDR3 coding sequence is TGTGCCAGCAGTGAACACCCAAGCACGGGGGGGGCCCAGTACTTC. This codes for CASSEHPSTGGAQYF. This chain joins TRBV25-1 and TRBJ2-5, with TRBD2 matching over 8 bases. The germline CDR1 and CDR2 sequences are MGHDK and SYGVNS. The CDR3 spans 15 residues. Losses at the gene ends were 2 bases for V and 9 bases for J; bases not matched to a gene: 11.

The chain is built from TRBV30 and TRBJ2-7, with 7 bases that match TRBD2. With V trimmed by 8 bases and J by 4 bases, 11 bases remained unmatched. The CDR3 spans 13 residues. Germline CDR1 GTSNPN, CDR2 SVGIG (reference sequence). In nucleotides, the CDR3 is TGTGCCCCTAGGGGAGGGGCAGGGTACGAGCAGTACTTC. This sequence encodes CAPRGGAGYEQYF.

This chain links TRBV30 with TRBJ2-7; D gene uncertain. The CDR3 runs 11 residues. In germline, CDR1 is GTSNPN, CDR2 SVGIG (reference sequence). The V gene lost 2 bases and the J gene lost 4 bases, with 6 bases spanning the gap. CDR3: CAWSRIYEQYF. The CDR3 nucleotides read TGTGCCTGGAGTAGGATTTACGAGCAGTACTTC.

The chain carries TRBV5-1 and TRBJ2-3, with 11 bases that match TRBD2. V lost 3 bases to trimming and J lost 5 bases; unmatched junction nucleotides: 11. Germline CDR1 reads SGHRS; CDR2 reads YFSETQ. The CDR3 consists of 17 residues. This CDR3 reads CASSWGTSGTRGDTQYF. The CDR3 DNA sequence: TGCGCCAGCAGCTGGGGGACTAGCGGTACCCGGGGAGATACGCAGTATTTT.

This chain joins TRBV28 and TRBJ2-2; D gene uncertain. V dropped 3 bases and J dropped 3 bases, with 11 bases sitting between them. Germline assignment: CDR1 MDHEN and CDR2 SYDVKM. This CDR3 is built from 15 residues. The CDR3 nucleotides are TGTGCCAGCAGTTTTGGATACAGCCACACCGGGGAGCTGTTTTTT. Residues: CASSFGYSHTGELFF. The whole variable domain, filled in from reference TRBV28 and TRBJ2-2, reads DVKVTQSSRYLVKRTGEKVFLECVQDMDHENMFWYRQDPGLGLRLIYFSYDVKMKEKGDIPEGYSVSREKKERFSLILESASTNQTSMYLCASSFGYSHTGELFFGEGSRLTVL.

The CDR3 reads CASSFGDRALSGNTIYF. CDR3 nucleotide sequence: TGTGCCAGCAGCTTTGGGGACAGAGCACTCTCTGGAAACACCATATATTTT. The gene calls are TRBV11-2 and TRBJ1-3, with 7 bases identical to TRBD1. V gave up 3 bases and J gave up 0 bases; unmatched junction bases: 8. The CDR3 extends over 17 amino acids. CDR1 SGHAT and CDR2 FQNNGV come from the germline V gene.

Remarks on this clone: Possible read error: a much larger clone is one base away. The chain joins TRBV30 to TRBJ2-7; 7 bases agree with TRBD2. The CDR3 length is 15 residues. V dropped 1 base and J dropped 2; count of bases not matched to a gene: 8. Germline V lookup: CDR1 GTSNPN, CDR2 SVGIG (reference sequence). The CDR3 region is CAWSGPSGLPYEQYF. CDR3 sequence (DNA): TGTGCCTGGAGTGGTCCTAGCGGTCTACCCTACGAGCAGTACTTC. Full variable domain (rest looked up from reference TRBV30 and TRBJ2-7): SQTIHQWPATLVQPVGSPLSLECTVEGTSNPNLYWYRQAAGRGLQLLFYSVGIGQISSEVPQNLSASRPQDRQFILSSKKLLLSDSGFYLCAWSGPSGLPYEQYFGPGTRLTVT.